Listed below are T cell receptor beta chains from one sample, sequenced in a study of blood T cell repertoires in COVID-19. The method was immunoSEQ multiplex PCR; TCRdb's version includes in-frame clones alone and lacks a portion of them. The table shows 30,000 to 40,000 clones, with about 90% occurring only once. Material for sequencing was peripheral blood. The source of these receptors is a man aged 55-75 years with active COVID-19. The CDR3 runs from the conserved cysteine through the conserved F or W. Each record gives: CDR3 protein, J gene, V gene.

CDR3 protein: CASSTRVEQPLVTEAFF
J gene: TRBJ1-1
V gene: TRBV6-2/TRBV6-3

CDR3 protein: CASSRGGSTDTQYF
J gene: TRBJ2-3
V gene: TRBV25-1

CDR3 protein: CASSIGVRQPQNTGELFF
J gene: TRBJ2-2
V gene: TRBV19

CDR3 protein: CATSRDRGEETQYF
J gene: TRBJ2-5
V gene: TRBV15

CDR3 protein: CASRILGGNEKLFF
J gene: TRBJ1-4
V gene: TRBV2

CDR3 protein: CASSLGGQGMESYEQYF
J gene: TRBJ2-7
V gene: TRBV5-1

CDR3 protein: CASSQAGQPQHF
J gene: TRBJ1-5
V gene: TRBV3-1/TRBV3-2

CDR3 protein: CASSLRDREVMNTEAFF
J gene: TRBJ1-1
V gene: TRBV28

CDR3 protein: CASSIEGGYEQYF
J gene: TRBJ2-7
V gene: TRBV19

CDR3 protein: CASSATGNQETQYF
J gene: TRBJ2-5
V gene: TRBV6-5

CDR3 protein: CASSYSGNQETQYF
J gene: TRBJ2-5
V gene: TRBV5-1

CDR3 protein: CASSLGTNPHNEQFF
J gene: TRBJ2-1
V gene: TRBV5-1

CDR3 protein: CSGGGEDTQYF
J gene: TRBJ2-3
V gene: TRBV20-1

CDR3 protein: CASSRRTVSTNEKLFF
J gene: TRBJ1-4
V gene: TRBV5-4

CDR3 protein: CASTKTGTLTYEQYF
J gene: TRBJ2-7
V gene: TRBV6-5

CDR3 protein: CASSSSPYTEAFF
J gene: TRBJ1-1
V gene: TRBV27

CDR3 protein: CATSPGTDTQYF
J gene: TRBJ2-3
V gene: TRBV24-1

CDR3 protein: CASSLSTSGSPYEQYF
J gene: TRBJ2-7
V gene: TRBV27

CDR3 protein: CASSEAGGEQYF
J gene: TRBJ2-7
V gene: TRBV7-6

CDR3 protein: CASSLGGSRGTDTQYF
J gene: TRBJ2-3
V gene: TRBV5-4

CDR3 protein: CASSPLRGLANEQFF
J gene: TRBJ2-1
V gene: TRBV9

CDR3 protein: CASSPQNRLAVYNEQFF
J gene: TRBJ2-1
V gene: TRBV18

CDR3 protein: CASSIGRGRGQSSYEQYF
J gene: TRBJ2-7
V gene: TRBV19

CDR3 protein: CASTGLGQGGETQYF
J gene: TRBJ2-5
V gene: TRBV2

CDR3 protein: CASSRNQDRGYNEQFF
J gene: TRBJ2-1
V gene: TRBV18

CDR3 protein: CASSYGKTSGSADTQYF
J gene: TRBJ2-3
V gene: TRBV7-8

CDR3 protein: CASSLSGTDYEQYF
J gene: TRBJ2-7
V gene: TRBV7-3

CDR3 protein: CASRNSGRYSGNTIYF
J gene: TRBJ1-3
V gene: TRBV11-1

CDR3 protein: CASSLGTGVTGELFF
J gene: TRBJ2-2
V gene: TRBV5-6

CDR3 protein: CASSFGGGITGELFF
J gene: TRBJ2-2
V gene: TRBV28

CDR3 protein: CASSFRTSGRDEQYF
J gene: TRBJ2-7
V gene: TRBV7-2

CDR3 protein: CASSIPRGGYTF
J gene: TRBJ1-2
V gene: TRBV10-2

CDR3 protein: CASSLGQGPETQYF
J gene: TRBJ2-5
V gene: TRBV5-1

CDR3 protein: CASSRGTSGSDEQFF
J gene: TRBJ2-1
V gene: TRBV6-5

CDR3 protein: CATSAAGSYEQYF
J gene: TRBJ2-7
V gene: TRBV24-1

CDR3 protein: CASSNKTGNTEAFF
J gene: TRBJ1-1
V gene: TRBV5-1

CDR3 protein: CASSLAQTTSGANVLTF
J gene: TRBJ2-6
V gene: TRBV5-1

CDR3 protein: CASSPRRLAGNTGELFF
J gene: TRBJ2-2
V gene: TRBV13

CDR3 protein: CASSATGSETQYF
J gene: TRBJ2-5
V gene: TRBV5-6

CDR3 protein: CAISGNPEVEQFF
J gene: TRBJ2-1
V gene: TRBV10-3

CDR3 protein: CASSSGVNEKLFF
J gene: TRBJ1-4
V gene: TRBV18

CDR3 protein: CASSSGQALETQYF
J gene: TRBJ2-5
V gene: TRBV11-3

CDR3 protein: CASSLRSGSDEQYF
J gene: TRBJ2-7
V gene: TRBV27

CDR3 protein: CASSVGGTSGAQETQYF
J gene: TRBJ2-5
V gene: TRBV9

CDR3 protein: CASSGQGYEKLFF
J gene: TRBJ1-4
V gene: TRBV25-1

CDR3 protein: CASSHGLALKDIQYF
J gene: TRBJ2-4
V gene: TRBV11-2

CDR3 protein: CASSLAGQWGSTNSPLHF
J gene: TRBJ1-6
V gene: TRBV7-9

CDR3 protein: CATSSLDSNEQFF
J gene: TRBJ2-1
V gene: TRBV15

CDR3 protein: CASSPGTGSSYGYTF
J gene: TRBJ1-2
V gene: TRBV3-1/TRBV3-2

CDR3 protein: CASSHRTGFRVDAGNTIYF
J gene: TRBJ1-3
V gene: TRBV5-1

CDR3 protein: CASSPTSGSADTQYF
J gene: TRBJ2-3
V gene: TRBV7-3

CDR3 protein: CASSPRAGTGSEQYF
J gene: TRBJ2-7
V gene: TRBV4-2